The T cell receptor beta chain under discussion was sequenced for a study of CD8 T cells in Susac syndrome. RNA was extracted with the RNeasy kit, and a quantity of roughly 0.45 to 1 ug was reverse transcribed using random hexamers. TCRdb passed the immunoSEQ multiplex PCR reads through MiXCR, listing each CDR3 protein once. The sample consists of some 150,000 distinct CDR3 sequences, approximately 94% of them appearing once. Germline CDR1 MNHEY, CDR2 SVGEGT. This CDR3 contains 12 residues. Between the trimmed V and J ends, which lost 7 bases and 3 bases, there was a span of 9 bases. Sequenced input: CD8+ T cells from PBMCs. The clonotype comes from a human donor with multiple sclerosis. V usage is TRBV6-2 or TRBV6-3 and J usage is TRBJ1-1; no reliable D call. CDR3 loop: CASTFGDTEAFF. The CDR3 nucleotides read TGTGCCAGCACCTTCGGCGACACTGAAGCTTTCTTT.